The TCR beta chain under discussion was sequenced for a study of graft-versus-host responses after intestinal transplantation. Study as a whole: The whole recipient group had anti-thymocyte globulin induction followed by tacrolimus and steroids for three to four years.

About this clone itself: Its antigen is not identified.

The CDR3 is 15 residues long. The V gene end was trimmed by 3 bases and the J gene end by 4 bases; junction bases not matched to a gene: 6. The germline V gene encodes CDR1 SEHNR and CDR2 FQNEAQ (reference sequence). Sequenced by immunoSEQ multiplex PCR; TCRdb stores in-frame clones only, minus some. The repertoire includes about 70,000 clones, 90% of them detected once, and 1.3% sits in the top ten. Whole-study findings and limits: Detection of GvH clones occurred in recipient marrow, and some had their first appearance in ileum or blood.

This sample comprised unstimulated CD8+ T cells sorted from spleen or lymph node cells, obtained before intestinal transplant. The TCR originated in a human donor who received an intestinal transplant. V and J are TRBV7-9 and TRBJ2-1; 7 bases agree with TRBD2. CDR3 residues: CASSLDGTTYNEQFF. As DNA, the CDR3 is TGTGCCAGCAGCTTGGACGGGACTACTTACAATGAGCAGTTCTTC.